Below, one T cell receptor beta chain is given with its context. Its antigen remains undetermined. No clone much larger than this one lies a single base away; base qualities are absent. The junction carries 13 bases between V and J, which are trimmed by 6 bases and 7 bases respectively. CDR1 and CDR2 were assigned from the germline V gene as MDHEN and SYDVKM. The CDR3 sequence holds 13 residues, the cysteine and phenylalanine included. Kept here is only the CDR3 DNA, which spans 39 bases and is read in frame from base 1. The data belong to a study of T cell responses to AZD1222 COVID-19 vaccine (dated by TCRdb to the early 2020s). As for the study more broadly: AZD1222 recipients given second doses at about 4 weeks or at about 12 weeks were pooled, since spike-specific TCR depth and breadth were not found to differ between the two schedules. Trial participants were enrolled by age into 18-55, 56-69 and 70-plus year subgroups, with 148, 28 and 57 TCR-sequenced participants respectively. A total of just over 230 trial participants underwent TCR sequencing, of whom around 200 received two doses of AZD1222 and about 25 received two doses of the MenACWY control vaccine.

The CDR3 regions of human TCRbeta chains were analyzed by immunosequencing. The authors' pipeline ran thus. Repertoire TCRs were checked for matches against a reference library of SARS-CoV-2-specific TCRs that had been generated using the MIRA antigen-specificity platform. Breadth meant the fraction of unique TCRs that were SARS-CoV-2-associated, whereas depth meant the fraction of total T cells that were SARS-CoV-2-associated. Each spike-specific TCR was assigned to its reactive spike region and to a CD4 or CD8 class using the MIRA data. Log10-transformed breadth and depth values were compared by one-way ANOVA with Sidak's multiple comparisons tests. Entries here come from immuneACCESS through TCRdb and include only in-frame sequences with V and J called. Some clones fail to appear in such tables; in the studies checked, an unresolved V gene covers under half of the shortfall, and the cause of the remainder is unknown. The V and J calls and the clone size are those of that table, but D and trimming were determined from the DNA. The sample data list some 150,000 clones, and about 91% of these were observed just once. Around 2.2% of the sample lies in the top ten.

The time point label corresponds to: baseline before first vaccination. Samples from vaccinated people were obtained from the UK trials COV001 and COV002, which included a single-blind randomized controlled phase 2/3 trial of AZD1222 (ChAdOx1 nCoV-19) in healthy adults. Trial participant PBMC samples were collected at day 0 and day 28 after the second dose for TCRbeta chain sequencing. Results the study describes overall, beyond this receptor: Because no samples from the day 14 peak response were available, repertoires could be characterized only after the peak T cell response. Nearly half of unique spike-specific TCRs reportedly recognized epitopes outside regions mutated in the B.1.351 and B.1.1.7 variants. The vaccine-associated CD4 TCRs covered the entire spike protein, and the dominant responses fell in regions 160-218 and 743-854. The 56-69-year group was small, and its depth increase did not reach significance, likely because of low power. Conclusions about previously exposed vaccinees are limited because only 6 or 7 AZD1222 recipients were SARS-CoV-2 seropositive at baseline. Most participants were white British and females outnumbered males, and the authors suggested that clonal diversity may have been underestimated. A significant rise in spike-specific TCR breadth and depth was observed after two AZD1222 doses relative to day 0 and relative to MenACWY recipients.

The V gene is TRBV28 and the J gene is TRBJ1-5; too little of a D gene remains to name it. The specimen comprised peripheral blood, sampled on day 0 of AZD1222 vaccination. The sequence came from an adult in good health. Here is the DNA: TGTGCCAGCAGCCAACCTTCGACCCAGCCCCAGCATTTT. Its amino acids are CASSQPSTQPQHF.